This is a list of T cell receptor beta chains from one sample in a study of blood T cells in healthy people across ages. One entry per CDR3 protein, called by TCRdb with MiXCR from the 5' RACE reads. The data hold more than 550,000 distinct CDR3 sequences, with approximately 21% observed a single time. The sequenced sample consisted of blood. The source is a man aged 70 or older in good health. Both conserved end residues are part of each CDR3.

>TRBJ2-2|TRBV20-1
CSAFRKSPNTGELFF
>TRBJ1-6|TRBV7-9
CASSSGSWNSPLHF
>TRBJ1-3|TRBV3-1
CASSQAAGRPGNTIYF
>TRBJ2-1|TRBV7-2
CASSSTGTSSYNEQFF
>TRBJ2-1|TRBV7-2
CASSRGPLPPEQFF
>TRBJ2-7|TRBV20-1
CSGVRVGLREQYF
>TRBJ2-7|TRBV7-8
CASSLVGEAFYEQYF
>TRBJ1-5|TRBV3-1
CASSHSQSRQPQHF
>TRBJ1-5|TRBV12-3/TRBV12-4
CASSLPPGGNQPQHF
>TRBJ2-1|TRBV24-1
CATSDLLGGGTLNEQFF